This T cell receptor (beta chain) was identified during a study of tumor-infiltrating lymphocytes in primary liver carcinoma. Study results and limitations: Top-250-clone fractions were significantly higher in tumors than in blood (p = 0.039).

The germline CDR1 and CDR2 sequences are KGHSH and LQKENI. V lost 4 bases, J lost 6 bases, and 15 bases lay in between. The CDR3 has 14 residues. In regard to this clonotype: Its specificity is unknown.

From 450 to 600 ng total RNA, TCR beta cDNA was generated with a primer in the constant region. The TCR beta library was amplified through three nested multiplex PCR rounds in a modified ARM-PCR procedure. TRBV1-TRBV30 forward primers paired with a C-beta reverse primer drove the first two PCR rounds, 10 cycles each. Each CDR3 protein is one row after TCRdb ran MiXCR on the multiplex PCR reads. This sample has 100,000 to 150,000 distinct CDR3 sequences, with around 64% found just once. Co-extraction of both nucleic acids (RNA and DNA) used roughly 20-34 mg of unsorted bulk tissue. This receptor was identified in a woman aged 60-75 years with primary liver carcinoma and hepatitis B virus infection. Sequencing was done on a sample of liver tumor tissue from sampling region 3. Subset described: tumor region T3, left-lateral pole. V usage is TRBV18 and J usage is TRBJ1-2; tentative D call: TRBD1 (5 bases). The CDR3 is CASSLDRDGDGYTF. The CDR3 DNA reads TGTGCCAGCTCACTTGATCGGGACGGGGATGGCTACACCTTC.